One sample yielded the 5 T cell receptor beta chains listed below, sequenced in a study of blood T cell repertoires in COVID-19. This table comes from immunoSEQ multiplex PCR, and its TCRdb copy is limited to in-frame clones, with some not included. The sample holds about 250,000 clones, roughly nine tenths seen once. The specimen sequenced was peripheral blood. The receptors here all came from a woman in her 40s who had recovered from COVID-19.

Written as DNA, the CDR3 is TGCGCCAGCAGCCAAGGTTCTCGGGGGTTTAACGAGCAGTACTTC. Translated: CASSQGSRGFNEQYF. The gene calls are TRBV4-1 and TRBJ2-7, with D maybe TRBD2 (6 bases). CDR1 MGHRA and CDR2 YSYEKL come from the germline V gene. The CDR3 is 15 residues long. The V and J ends lost 1 base and 5 bases respectively, with 15 bases between them.

This sequence joins TRBV3-1 (or the pseudogene TRBV3-2) and TRBJ2-5, with TRBD2 identical over 7 bases. Germline loops: CDR1 LGHDT, CDR2 YNNKEL (reference sequence). V was pared by 4 bases and J by 2 bases, with 13 bases of the junction left unmatched. CDR3 length: 17 amino acids. The chain's CDR3 is CASSPDLGTTQQETQYF. DNA for the CDR3: TGTGCCAGCAGCCCAGACCTAGGGACTACCCAACAAGAGACCCAGTACTTC.

This clone is a singleton in its sample. J is TRBJ2-3 and V is TRBV4-1; the match to TRBD2 covers 11 bases. In germline, CDR1 is MGHRA, CDR2 YSYEKL. This CDR3 has 17 residues. Trimming cost V 4 bases and J 4 bases; bases outside gene matches: 10. For the CDR3, the DNA is TGCGCCAGCAGCCCGCGACTAGCGGGGACCCCATCAGATACGCAGTATTTT. Its protein is CASSPRLAGTPSDTQYF.

The V call is TRBV6-5, the J call TRBJ1-2, with 9 bases that match TRBD1. Per germline, CDR1 MNHEY and CDR2 SVGAGI. The CDR3 is 13 residues long. V lost 6 bases, J lost 8 bases, and 7 bases stayed unmatched. In DNA, the CDR3 is TGTGCCAGCAGCGGGACAGGGAGGGAGGGCTACACCTTC. Translating it yields CASSGTGREGYTF.

The CDR3 nucleotides are TGTGCCAGCCGACCCGACAGGGGAAGTTACACCTTC. The encoded protein is CASRPDRGSYTF. The J gene is TRBJ1-2, the V gene TRBV27; 8 bases map to TRBD1. V dropped 8 bases and J dropped 11; count of bases not matched to a gene: 10. CDR1 MNHEY and CDR2 SMNVEV come from the germline V gene (reference sequence). The CDR3 contains 12 residues.